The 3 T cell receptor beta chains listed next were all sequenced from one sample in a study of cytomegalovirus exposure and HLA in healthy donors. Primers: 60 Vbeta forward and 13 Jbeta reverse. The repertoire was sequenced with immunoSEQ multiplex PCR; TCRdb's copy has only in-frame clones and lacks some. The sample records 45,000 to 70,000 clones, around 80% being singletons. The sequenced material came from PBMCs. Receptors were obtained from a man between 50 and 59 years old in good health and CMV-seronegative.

The CDR3 region has the DNA TGCGCCAGCAGCCAGGGGACTAGTGAGGAGACCCAGTACTTC. The encoded protein is CASSQGTSEETQYF. The rearrangement uses TRBV4-3 and TRBJ2-5, with TRBD2 matching over 8 bases. After removal of 3 bases from V and 5 bases from J, the junction contained 5 bases not matched to a gene. This CDR3 has 14 amino acids. Germline assignment: CDR1 LGHNA and CDR2 YSLEER.

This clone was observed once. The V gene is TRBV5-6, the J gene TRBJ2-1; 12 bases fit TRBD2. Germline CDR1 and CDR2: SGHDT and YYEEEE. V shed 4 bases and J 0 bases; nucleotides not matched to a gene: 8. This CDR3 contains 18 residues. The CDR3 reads CASSTGTSGYSSYNEQFF. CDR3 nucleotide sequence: TGTGCCAGCAGCACCGGGACTAGCGGGTACAGCTCCTACAATGAGCAGTTCTTC. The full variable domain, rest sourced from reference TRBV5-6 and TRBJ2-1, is DAGVTQSPTHLIKTRGQQVTLRCSPKSGHDTVSWYQQALGQGPQFIFQYYEEEERQRGNFPDRFSGHQFPNYSSELNVNALLLGDSALYLCASSTGTSGYSSYNEQFFGPGTRLTVL.

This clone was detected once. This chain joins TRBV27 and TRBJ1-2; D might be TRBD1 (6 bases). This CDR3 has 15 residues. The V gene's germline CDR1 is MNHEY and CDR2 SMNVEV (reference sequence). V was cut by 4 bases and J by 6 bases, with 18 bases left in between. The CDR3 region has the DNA TGTGCCAGCAGTTCCTCGGGGGGCGGGGGAGATGGCTACACCTTC. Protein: CASSSSGGGGDGYTF.